This T cell receptor beta chain was profiled in a study of post-analysis software for immune sequencing data. Study-wide background: There were relapsing-remitting, secondary progressive and progressive-relapsing multiple sclerosis among the disease courses included.

Turning to this clonotype: Its antigen is not known.

Study conclusions and caveats: Controls significantly exceeded multiple sclerosis patients in normalized Chao1 diversity. Samples prepared in the same batch strongly co-clustered by F measure.

Unique molecular identifiers had been added to the TCR beta cDNA libraries. T cells numbering roughly 1 to 10 million gave rise to some 520,000 cDNA molecules. Via MiXCR, TCRdb re-called the PCR reads, giving one row per CDR3 protein. The sample includes roughly 200,000 distinct CDR3 sequences, 29% of them seen just once. This TCR was recovered from a girl aged 2 to 17 with multiple sclerosis. Sequenced sample: blood.

The CDR3 DNA sequence: TGCGCCAGCAGCCCGGCCGGGAGGGGCACTGAAGCTTTCTTT. It yields the protein CASSPAGRGTEAFF. The V and J genes are TRBV5-1 and TRBJ1-1; D might be TRBD1 (5 bases). V lost 4 bases and J lost 4, with 14 bases in between. The CDR3 sequence is 14 residues long. CDR1 and CDR2 (germline): SGHRS, YFSETQ.